The 20 T cell receptor beta chains given below trace back to one sample, sequenced in a study of blood T cell repertoires in COVID-19. The data were produced by immunoSEQ multiplex PCR, yet TCRdb's version contains in-frame clones alone and is incomplete. The table includes approximately 190,000 clones, 82% detected once. Input material: peripheral blood. The receptors were gathered from a woman between 55 and 75 years old with COVID-19, enrolled during active disease.

This clone was recorded only once. The rearrangement uses TRBV6-2 or TRBV6-3 and TRBJ2-1; perhaps TRBD2 as D (6 bases). Germline CDR1 reads MNHEY; CDR2 reads SVGEGT. Between the trimmed V and J ends, which lost 2 bases and 4 bases, there was a span of 21 bases. The CDR3 totals 18 residues. CDR3 bases: TGTGCCAGCAGTTACGGGGGAGCGGGCCGGGGCCCATACAATGAGCAGTTCTTC. It is translated as CASSYGGAGRGPYNEQFF.

The chain couples TRBV7-9 to TRBJ1-1, with a tentative D call TRBD1 (6 bases). Trimming took 5 bases from V and 1 from J, leaving 23 bases between them. The CDR3 sequence is 18 residues long. Germline-derived CDR1 and CDR2 are SEHNR and FQNEAQ (reference sequence). The CDR3 nucleotides read TGTGCCAGCAGCCCGTTCTCGTCGGCCAGGGGCCCGAACACTGAAGCTTTCTTT. It codes for CASSPFSSARGPNTEAFF.

The chain combines TRBV10-3 with TRBJ2-2; possible D gene TRBD2, 6 bases. Trimming removed 4 bases at V and 1 base at J, with 13 bases between. The CDR3 runs to 16 residues. Per the germline V gene, CDR1 is ENHRY and CDR2 is SYGVKD. This chain's CDR3 is CAISGLEGVNTGELFF. CDR3 DNA: TGTGCCATCAGTGGACTAGAGGGAGTGAACACCGGGGAGCTGTTTTTT.

The gene calls are TRBV7-3 and TRBJ2-1; D possibly corresponds to TRBD1 (5 bases). Germline CDR1 is SGHTA and CDR2 is FQGTGA. The CDR3 length is 14 residues. V gave up 1 base and J gave up 7 bases, with 11 bases separating them. CDR3 protein: CASSLNLGANEQFF. The CDR3, as DNA: TGTGCCAGCAGCTTAAATTTAGGGGCGAATGAGCAGTTCTTC.

The chain links TRBV6-1 to TRBJ2-7, with 9 bases lining up with TRBD2. Germline V gene data show CDR1 as MNHNS and CDR2 as SASEGT. There are 19 residues in the CDR3. Germline trimming cut 4 bases from V and 2 bases from J; bases unmatched to any gene: 18. The CDR3 DNA sequence: TGTGCCAGCAGTGCCCGTGTCGGCGGAAATAGCGGGAGACCCTACGAGCAGTACTTC. Residues: CASSARVGGNSGRPYEQYF.

The chain uses TRBV6-2 or TRBV6-3 and TRBJ2-2, with TRBD1 identical over 8 bases. In germline, CDR1 is MNHEY, CDR2 SVGEGT. Losses at the gene ends were 2 bases for V and 0 bases for J; bases not matched to a gene: 5. The CDR3 is 17 amino acids. The CDR3 protein is CASSYHQGAPNTGELFF. The CDR3 coding sequence is TGTGCCAGCAGTTACCATCAGGGGGCGCCGAACACCGGGGAGCTGTTTTTT.

The rearrangement uses TRBV5-1 and TRBJ2-5, with D unresolved. Between the trimmed V and J ends, which lost 1 base and 4 bases, there was a span of 11 bases. This CDR3 is 14 amino acids long. Germline V gene lookup returns CDR1 SGHRS and CDR2 YFSETQ. The chain's CDR3 is CASSLIPSLETQYF. The CDR3 DNA follows: TGCGCCAGCAGCTTGATTCCTTCGTTAGAGACCCAGTACTTC.

CDR3 sequence: CASSKGRLGDRGYEQYV. The CDR3 DNA sequence: TGTGCCAGCAGCAAAGGACGTCTAGGGGACAGGGGTTACGAGCAGTACGTC. The chain recombines TRBV21-1 with TRBJ2-7; TRBD1 was called by the table and not checked on the DNA. TRBV21-1 is described as a pseudogene. This CDR3 comprises 17 residues.

The chain carries TRBV18 and TRBJ1-2, with D uncertain. CDR1 is KGHSH and CDR2 is LQKENI in the germline V gene. The CDR3 is made up of 20 amino acids. The V and J ends lost 4 bases and 1 base respectively, with 28 bases between them. CDR3 in DNA: TGTGCCAGCTCACTACGAATGGTTACCGCGACACAAGGTCTTAACTATGGCTACACCTTC. This codes for CASSLRMVTATQGLNYGYTF.

The chain uses TRBV5-4 and TRBJ1-6; no clear D. Trimming took off 3 bases at V and 6 bases at J, with 13 bases between the two ends. CDR1 SGHNT and CDR2 YYREEE come from the germline V gene (reference sequence). CDR3 length: 15 residues. This CDR3 reads CASSSTAVSNSPLHF. The CDR3 DNA is TGTGCCAGCAGCTCGACTGCAGTCTCTAATTCACCCCTCCACTTT.

The rearrangement joins TRBV28 to TRBJ1-6; no reliable D call. V was shortened by 6 bases and J by 0 bases, with 12 bases between the two germline ends. Per germline, CDR1 MDHEN and CDR2 SYDVKM. The CDR3 is 16 residues long. The CDR3 DNA reads TGTGCCAGCAGGGCGGCAGAGAGCTCCTATAATTCACCCCTCCACTTT. Amino acids: CASRAAESSYNSPLHF. Full variable domain (outside the CDR3, taken from reference TRBV28 and TRBJ1-6): DVKVTQSSRYLVKRTGEKVFLECVQDMDHENMFWYRQDPGLGLRLIYFSYDVKMKEKGDIPEGYSVSREKKERFSLILESASTNQTSMYLCASRAAESSYNSPLHFGNGTRLTVT.

There are a few counts of this clone. The chain joins TRBV5-5 to TRBJ1-5; D is possibly TRBD1 (6 bases). Germline assignment: CDR1 SGHKS and CDR2 YYEKEE (reference sequence). The V end lost 2 bases, the J end lost 1 base, and 10 bases lay between the germline ends. This CDR3 region has 15 residues. This CDR3 reads CASSFGGASNQPQHF. CDR3 bases: TGTGCCAGCAGCTTTGGGGGCGCGAGCAATCAGCCCCAGCATTTT.

The chain recombines TRBV27 with TRBJ2-7; 11 bases map to TRBD1. V gave up 10 bases and J gave up 5 bases; unmatched junction bases: 10. Germline V gene data show CDR1 as MNHEY and CDR2 as SMNVEV (reference sequence). The CDR3 runs to 14 residues. CDR3: CATGGGTGGNEQYF. DNA of the CDR3: TGTGCCACCGGAGGGGGGACAGGGGGTAACGAGCAGTACTTC.

V gene TRBV18 combines with J gene TRBJ1-1; TRBD1 agrees at 7 bases. This CDR3 is 16 amino acids long. Germline V CDR1 and CDR2: KGHSH, LQKENI. J lost 0 bases, V lost 4 bases, and 8 bases had no gene match. The DNA for the CDR3 is TGTGCCAGCTCACTGACCGGGACAGCCATGAACACTGAAGCTTTCTTT. It yields the protein CASSLTGTAMNTEAFF.

The sample holds one count of this clone. This rearrangement joins TRBV7-9 to TRBJ2-1, with TRBD2 identical over 11 bases. J was trimmed by 7 bases and V by 6 bases; bases with no gene match: 17. The germline CDR1 and CDR2 sequences are SEHNR and FQNEAQ (reference sequence). CDR3 length: 18 residues. The chain's CDR3 is CASSFPPRLAGMKNEQFF. Written as DNA, the CDR3 is TGTGCCAGCAGTTTCCCTCCCCGACTAGCGGGAATGAAAAATGAGCAGTTCTTC.

The chain has TRBV19 and TRBJ1-5; 11 bases align to TRBD1. The CDR3 loop spans 19 amino acids. Trimming removed 3 bases from V and 2 bases from J; junction bases left unmatched: 12. Germline lookup yields CDR1 LNHDA and CDR2 SQIVND (reference sequence). The CDR3 DNA is TGTGCCAGTAGTATCCGATTGGGACAGGGGGGGTTGGGCAATCAGCCCCAGCATTTT. Translated, it gives CASSIRLGQGGLGNQPQHF.

V is TRBV5-1 and J is TRBJ2-2, with unresolved D. The CDR3 contains 13 residues. Germline CDR1 and CDR2: SGHRS and YFSETQ. V lost 1 base and J 7 bases, leaving 8 bases between the germline ends. CDR3: CASSLTEIGELFF. The CDR3 region has the DNA TGCGCCAGCAGCTTGACCGAGATCGGGGAGCTGTTTTTT.

This clone has a handful of counts. The chain carries TRBV19 and TRBJ1-1; 8 bases agree with TRBD1. CDR1 is LNHDA and CDR2 is SQIVND in the germline V gene (reference sequence). The V segment lost 5 bases and the J segment 1 base; nucleotides outside the gene matches: 9. The CDR3 is made up of 16 amino acids. The CDR3 sequence is CASSPRTGRGNTEAFF. DNA for the CDR3: TGTGCCAGTAGTCCGCGGACAGGGAGAGGGAACACTGAAGCTTTCTTT.

This rearrangement joins TRBV14 to TRBJ2-1, with TRBD2 identical over 7 bases. Germline V gives CDR1 SGHDN, CDR2 FVKESK. Trimming removed 4 bases from V and 1 base from J; junction bases left unmatched: 10. The CDR3 consists of 17 residues. The CDR3 DNA reads TGTGCCAGCAGCCCCTCACTAGCGAGGTCATCCTACAATGAGCAGTTCTTC. This codes for CASSPSLARSSYNEQFF.

V and J are TRBV2 and TRBJ1-5, with TRBD1 matching 7 bases. Unmatched junction bases numbered 8, after V lost 4 bases and J lost 2 bases. The germline gives CDR1 SNHLY, CDR2 FYNNEI. The CDR3 is 16 residues long. The CDR3 nucleotides read TGTGCCAGCAGTGCCAGCACAGGGGAGGGCAATCAGCCCCAGCATTTT. Translation: CASSASTGEGNQPQHF.